What follows describes a single T cell receptor beta chain. Its antigen is not known. Some clones are missing from TCRdb's copy, which holds only in-frame ones; the method was immunoSEQ multiplex PCR. The data hold 40,000 to 60,000 clones, with 78% observed a single time. Time point specified: week 5, during vaccination. Every vaccination contained 300 ug of the mutant IDH1 20-mer peptide and was paired with topical imiquimod. This record belongs to a study of a mutant IDH1 vaccine in newly diagnosed glioma. Study-wide context: Following radiotherapy alone, or alongside temozolomide cycles, vaccination was started after an interval of 4-6 weeks.

Germline CDR1 reads SQVTM; CDR2 reads ANQGSEA. The CDR3 contains 16 residues. Between the trimmed V and J ends, which lost 3 bases and 0 bases, there was a span of 15 bases. The V gene is TRBV29-1, the J gene TRBJ1-3; D is unclear. This sequence originates from a woman between 35 and 50 years old with glioma. The sample consisted of PBMCs, taken from a glioma patient whose treatment included an IDH1 peptide vaccine. CDR3 DNA sequence: TGCAGCGTTGAGGATCTAGCCAGTCGCTCTGGAAACACCATATATTTT. It encodes CSVEDLASRSGNTIYF.